The T cell receptor (beta chain) under discussion was sequenced for a study of regulatory T cells in long-lasting Graves disease. The CDR3 is made up of 16 amino acids. Trimming took 2 bases from V and 10 from J; bases not matched to a gene: 12. CDR1 and CDR2 from the germline V gene are MDHEN and SYDVKM. Arm-PCR of CDR3 regions and iRepertoire HTBI primers were used to build TCR beta libraries. TCRdb reprocessed the multiplex PCR reads with MiXCR, giving one entry per CDR3 protein. This sample has about 420,000 distinct CDR3 sequences, with about a sixth found just once. This clonotype has a count of ten or more. Time point denoted: newly diagnosed GD, antithyroid drugs for less than 3 months. PBMCs provided the RNA from which the TCR library was made. A further study also used this sample, focusing on T cells in Graves' hyperthyroidism and ophthalmopathy. That report adds: With the HTBI primer set, the TCR CDR3 went through a first round of RT-PCR.

The material sequenced was peripheral blood mononuclear cells (PBMCs), taken at new diagnosis, from a patient treated with antithyroid drugs. The source is a woman between 18 and 29 years old with Graves disease. The chain recombines TRBV28 with TRBJ2-1; 9 bases match TRBD2. CDR3 DNA: TGTGCCAGCAGTTTAGAGGCGGGAGGGCGGATCGGAGAGCAGTTCTTC. As protein: CASSLEAGGRIGEQFF. The entire variable domain, with the rest obtained from reference TRBV28 and TRBJ2-1, is as follows: DVKVTQSSRYLVKRTGEKVFLECVQDMDHENMFWYRQDPGLGLRLIYFSYDVKMKEKGDIPEGYSVSREKKERFSLILESASTNQTSMYLCASSLEAGGRIGEQFFGPGTRLTVL.